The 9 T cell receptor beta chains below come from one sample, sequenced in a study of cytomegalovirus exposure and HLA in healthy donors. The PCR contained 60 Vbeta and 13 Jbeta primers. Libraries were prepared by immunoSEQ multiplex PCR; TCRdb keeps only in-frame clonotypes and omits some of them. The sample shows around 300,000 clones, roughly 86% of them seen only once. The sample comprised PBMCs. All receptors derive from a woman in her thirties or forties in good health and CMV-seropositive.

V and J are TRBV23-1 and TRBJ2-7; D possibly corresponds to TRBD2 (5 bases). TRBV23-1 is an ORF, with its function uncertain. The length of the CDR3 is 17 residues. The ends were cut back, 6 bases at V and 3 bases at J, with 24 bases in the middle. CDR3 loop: CASSPVRVSAAGYEQYF. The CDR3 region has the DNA TGCGCCAGCAGCCCTGTGCGGGTTTCCGCGGCAGGCTACGAGCAGTACTTC.

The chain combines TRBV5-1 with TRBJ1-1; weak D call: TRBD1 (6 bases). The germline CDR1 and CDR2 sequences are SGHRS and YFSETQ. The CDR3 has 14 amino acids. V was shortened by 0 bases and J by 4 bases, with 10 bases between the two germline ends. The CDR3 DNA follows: TGCGCCAGCAGCTTGGGGGGGCCTCGCACTGAAGCTTTCTTT. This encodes CASSLGGPRTEAFF.

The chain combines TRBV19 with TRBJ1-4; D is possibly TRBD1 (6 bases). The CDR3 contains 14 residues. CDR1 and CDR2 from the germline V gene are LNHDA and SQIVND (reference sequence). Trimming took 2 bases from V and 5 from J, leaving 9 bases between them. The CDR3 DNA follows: TGTGCCAGTAGTATATCGGACAGAAATGAAAAACTGTTTTTT. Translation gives CASSISDRNEKLFF. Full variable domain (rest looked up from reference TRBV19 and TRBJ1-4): DGGITQSPKYLFRKEGQNVTLSCEQNLNHDAMYWYRQDPGQGLRLIYYSQIVNDFQKGDIAEGYSVSREKKESFPLTVTSAQKNPTAFYLCASSISDRNEKLFFGSGTQLSVL.

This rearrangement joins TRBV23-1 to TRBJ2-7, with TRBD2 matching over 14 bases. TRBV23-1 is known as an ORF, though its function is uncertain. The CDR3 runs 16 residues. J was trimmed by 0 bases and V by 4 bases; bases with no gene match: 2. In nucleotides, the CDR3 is TGCGCCAGCAGTCCCGGGACTAGCGGGAGCTCCTACGAGCAGTACTTC. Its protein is CASSPGTSGSSYEQYF.

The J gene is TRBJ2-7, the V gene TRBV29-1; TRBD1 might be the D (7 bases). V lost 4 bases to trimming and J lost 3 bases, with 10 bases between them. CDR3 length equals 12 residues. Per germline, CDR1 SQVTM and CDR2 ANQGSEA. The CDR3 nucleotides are TGCAGCGTTGCCAGGGGGGACTACGAGCAGTACTTC. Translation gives CSVARGDYEQYF.

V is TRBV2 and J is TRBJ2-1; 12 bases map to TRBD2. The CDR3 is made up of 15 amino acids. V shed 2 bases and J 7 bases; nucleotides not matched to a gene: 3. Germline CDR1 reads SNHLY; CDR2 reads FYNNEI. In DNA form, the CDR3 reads TGTGCCAGCAGTGAACAAGGACTAGCGGGAAATGAGCAGTTCTTC. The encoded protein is CASSEQGLAGNEQFF.

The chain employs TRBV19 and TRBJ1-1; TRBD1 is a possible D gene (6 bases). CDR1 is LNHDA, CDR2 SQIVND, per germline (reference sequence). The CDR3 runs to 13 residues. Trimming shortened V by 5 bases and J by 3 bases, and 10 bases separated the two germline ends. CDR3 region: CASSFAGDTEAFF. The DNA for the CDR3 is TGTGCCAGTAGTTTTGCAGGGGACACTGAAGCTTTCTTT.

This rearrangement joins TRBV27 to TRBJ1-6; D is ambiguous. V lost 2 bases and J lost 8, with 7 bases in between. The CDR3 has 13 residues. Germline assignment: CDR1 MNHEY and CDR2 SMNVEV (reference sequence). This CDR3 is CASSLNSHSPLHF. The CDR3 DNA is TGTGCCAGCAGTTTAAACAGTCATTCACCCCTCCACTTT.

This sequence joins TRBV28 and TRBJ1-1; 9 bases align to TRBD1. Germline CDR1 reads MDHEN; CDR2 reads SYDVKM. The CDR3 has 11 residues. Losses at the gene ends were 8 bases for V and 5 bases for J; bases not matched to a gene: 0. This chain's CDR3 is CASDRGTEAFF. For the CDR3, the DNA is TGTGCCAGCGACAGGGGGACTGAAGCTTTCTTT.